These 12 T cell receptor beta chains were all obtained from the same sample, sequenced in a study of T cells after somatic rescue of genetic block. TCRdb keeps only in-frame clones here, not all; method: immunoSEQ multiplex PCR. The sample holds roughly 11,000 clones; about 74% are singletons and the top ten take around a fifth. Input material: peripheral blood mononuclear cells (PBMCs). These receptors were obtained from a boy aged 5 to 17.

The V gene is TRBV25-1, the J gene TRBJ1-1; D unclear. V dropped 5 bases and J dropped 1 base, with 11 bases sitting between them. CDR1 MGHDK and CDR2 SYGVNS come from the germline V gene. This CDR3 is 14 amino acids long. This CDR3 is CASSSTSWNTEAFF. DNA of the CDR3: TGTGCCAGCAGTTCCACCTCCTGGAACACTGAAGCTTTCTTT.

This clone is classed as large (0.1 to 1%). For the CDR3, the DNA is TGTGCCAGCAGTTCCTCCAGACAGGCGACTAATGAAAAACTGTTTTTT. Translated, it gives CASSSSRQATNEKLFF. V is TRBV6-5 and J is TRBJ1-4; possible D gene TRBD1, 6 bases. This CDR3 is 16 amino acids long. V was clipped by 4 bases and J by 2 bases, with 14 bases between them. CDR1 is MNHEY and CDR2 is SVGAGI in the germline V gene.

V usage is TRBV5-4 and J usage is TRBJ1-3; D unclear. CDR1 SGHNT and CDR2 YYREEE come from the germline V gene (reference sequence). CDR3 length equals 15 residues. V gave up 0 bases and J gave up 0 bases, with 7 bases separating them. In DNA form, the CDR3 reads TGTGCCAGCAGCTTGGGGCTTTACTCTGGAAACACCATATATTTT. Its protein is CASSLGLYSGNTIYF.

The chain has TRBV4-1 and TRBJ1-6; 7 positions match TRBD1. This CDR3 comprises 17 residues. With V trimmed by 3 bases and J by 1 base, 6 bases remained unmatched. Germline CDR1 and CDR2: MGHRA and YSYEKL. DNA of the CDR3: TGCGCCAGCAGCCACCGAGACAGGGAGTCCTATAATTCACCCCTCCACTTT. This sequence encodes CASSHRDRESYNSPLHF.

This clone was observed a single time. The V and J genes are TRBV9 and TRBJ2-1; 13 bases match TRBD2. The CDR3 contains 16 residues. The trim removed 3 bases at V and 6 bases at J, leaving 6 bases unmatched. Germline V gene data show CDR1 as SGDLS and CDR2 as YYNGEE. Here the CDR3 reads CASSAPLAGGANEQFF. As DNA, the CDR3 is TGTGCCAGCAGCGCACCACTAGCGGGAGGGGCCAATGAGCAGTTCTTC. Supplemented by reference TRBV9 and TRBJ2-1, the full variable domain reads DSGVTQTPKHLITATGQRVTLRCSPRSGDLSVYWYQQSLDQGLQFLIQYYNGEERAKGNILERFSAQQFPDLHSELNLSSLELGDSALYFCASSAPLAGGANEQFFGPGTRLTVL.

The genes are TRBV6-5 and TRBJ1-3; TRBD1 might be the D (5 bases). Trimming cost V 2 bases and J 3 bases, with 11 bases left between them. CDR3 length: 15 residues. Looked up from germline, CDR1 is MNHEY and CDR2 is SVGAGI. CDR3 amino acids: CASSYGGKSGNTIYF. In nucleotides, the CDR3 is TGTGCCAGCAGTTACGGGGGGAAGAGTGGAAACACCATATATTTT.

The chain couples TRBV7-9 to TRBJ2-1, with D unclear. The CDR3 is made up of 17 amino acids. Per germline, CDR1 SEHNR and CDR2 FQNEAQ (reference sequence). Trimming stripped 5 bases from V and 0 bases from J, with 17 bases between. The CDR3 loop is CASSPNTAGSSYNEQFF. CDR3 sequence (DNA): TGTGCCAGCAGCCCCAATACCGCAGGTAGCTCCTACAATGAGCAGTTCTTC.

The chain carries TRBV7-3 and TRBJ2-2; TRBD2 matches at 11 bases. V shed 0 bases, J shed 2 bases, and the junction held 2 bases outside the gene matches. The length of the CDR3 is 17 residues. The germline CDR1 and CDR2 sequences are SGHTA and FQGTGA. CDR3 in DNA: TGTGCCAGCAGCTTAACGGGACTAGCGGCAAACACCGGGGAGCTGTTTTTT. It yields the protein CASSLTGLAANTGELFF. The full variable domain, its missing parts supplied by reference TRBV7-3 and TRBJ2-2, is GAGVSQTPSNKVTEKGKYVELRCDPISGHTALYWYRQSLGQGPEFLIYFQGTGAADDSGLPNDRFFAVRPEGSVSTLKIQRTERGDSAVYLCASSLTGLAANTGELFFGEGSRLTVL.

This chain uses TRBV7-3 with TRBJ1-1; the match to TRBD1 covers 7 bases. The trim removed 6 bases at V and 3 bases at J, leaving 7 bases unmatched. Germline CDR1 reads SGHTA; CDR2 reads FQGTGA. The CDR3 is made up of 14 amino acids. The CDR3 nucleotides read TGTGCCAGCAGACCCTCAGGGGGTCACACTGAAGCTTTCTTT. This translates into CASRPSGGHTEAFF.

The chain has TRBV10-3 and TRBJ1-5; 9 bases are shared with TRBD1. V lost 5 bases, J lost 4 bases, and 3 bases stayed unmatched. Germline V gives CDR1 ENHRY, CDR2 SYGVKD. The length of the CDR3 is 14 residues. The CDR3 DNA follows: TGTGCCATCAGTTCCGGACAGGGGAATCAGCCCCAGCATTTT. As protein: CAISSGQGNQPQHF.

The chain is built from TRBV7-3 and TRBJ2-5; 7 bases are a match to TRBD1. Germline CDR1 SGHTA, CDR2 FQGTGA. V shed 6 bases and J 2 bases; nucleotides not matched to a gene: 6. The CDR3 is 14 residues long. CDR3 DNA sequence: TGTGCCAGCAGTCCAACGGGACAGCAAGAGACCCAGTACTTC. Protein: CASSPTGQQETQYF.

The chain links TRBV19 to TRBJ1-4; D gene unclear. Trimming took off 3 bases at V and 6 bases at J, with 11 bases between the two ends. Germline V CDR1 and CDR2: LNHDA, SQIVND (reference sequence). CDR3 length equals 14 residues. CDR3 nucleotides: TGTGCCAGTAGTATGGCTCAGTCGGATGAAAAACTGTTTTTT. It codes for CASSMAQSDEKLFF.